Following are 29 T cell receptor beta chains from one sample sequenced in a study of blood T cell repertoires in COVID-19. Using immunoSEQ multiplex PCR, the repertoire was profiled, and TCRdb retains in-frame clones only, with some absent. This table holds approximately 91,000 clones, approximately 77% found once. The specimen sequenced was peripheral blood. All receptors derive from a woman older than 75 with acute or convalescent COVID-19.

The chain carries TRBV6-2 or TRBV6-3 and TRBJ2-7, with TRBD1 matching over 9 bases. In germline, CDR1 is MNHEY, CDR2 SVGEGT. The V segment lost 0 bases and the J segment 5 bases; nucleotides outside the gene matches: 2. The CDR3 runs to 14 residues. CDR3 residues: CASSYSGTGNEQYF. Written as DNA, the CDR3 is TGTGCCAGCAGTTACTCGGGGACAGGGAACGAGCAGTACTTC.

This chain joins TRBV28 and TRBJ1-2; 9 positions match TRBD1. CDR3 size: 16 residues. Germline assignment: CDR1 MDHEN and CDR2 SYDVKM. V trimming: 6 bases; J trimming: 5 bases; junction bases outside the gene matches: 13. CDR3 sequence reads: CASSTGGAEKAYGYTF. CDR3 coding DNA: TGTGCCAGCAGCACAGGGGGCGCAGAAAAGGCATATGGCTACACCTTC.

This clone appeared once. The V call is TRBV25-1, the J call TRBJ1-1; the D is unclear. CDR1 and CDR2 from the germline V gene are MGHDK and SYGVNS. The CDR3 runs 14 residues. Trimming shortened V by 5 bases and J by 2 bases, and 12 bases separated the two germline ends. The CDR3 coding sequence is TGTGCCAGCAGTAAGCCCCGGTCTAACACTGAAGCTTTCTTT. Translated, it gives CASSKPRSNTEAFF.

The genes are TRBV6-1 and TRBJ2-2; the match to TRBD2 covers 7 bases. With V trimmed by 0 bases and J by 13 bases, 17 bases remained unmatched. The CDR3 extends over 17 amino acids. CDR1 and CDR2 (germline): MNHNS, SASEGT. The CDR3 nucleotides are TGTGCCAGCAGTGAAGCGACCCCTTTGTTTGCACCGGGAGGGCTGTTTTTT. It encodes CASSEATPLFAPGGLFF.

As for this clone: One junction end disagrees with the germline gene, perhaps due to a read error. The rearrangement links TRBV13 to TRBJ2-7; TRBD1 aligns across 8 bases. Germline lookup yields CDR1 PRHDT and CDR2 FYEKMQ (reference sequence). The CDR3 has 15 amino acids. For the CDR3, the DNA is TGTGCCAGCACCTTAGGGGGAACAGGGGGAGACGAGCAGTACTTC. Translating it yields CASTLGGTGGDEQYF.

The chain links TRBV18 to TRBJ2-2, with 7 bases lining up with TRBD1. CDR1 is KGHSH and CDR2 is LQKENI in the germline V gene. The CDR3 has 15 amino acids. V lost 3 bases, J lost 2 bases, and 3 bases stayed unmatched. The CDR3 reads CASSPWDSNTGELFF. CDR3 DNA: TGTGCCAGCTCACCCTGGGACAGTAACACCGGGGAGCTGTTTTTT.

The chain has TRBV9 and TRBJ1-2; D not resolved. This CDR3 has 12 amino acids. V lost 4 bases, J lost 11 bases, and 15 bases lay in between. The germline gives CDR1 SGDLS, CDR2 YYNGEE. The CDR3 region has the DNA TGTGCCAGCAGCTCCCAGACGGGAGGGTACACCTTC. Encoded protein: CASSSQTGGYTF.

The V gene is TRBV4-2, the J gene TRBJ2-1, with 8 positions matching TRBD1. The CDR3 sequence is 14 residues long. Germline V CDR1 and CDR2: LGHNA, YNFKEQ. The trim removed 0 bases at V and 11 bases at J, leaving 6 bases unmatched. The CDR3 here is CASSQETGGDQQFF. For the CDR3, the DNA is TGTGCCAGCAGCCAAGAAACAGGGGGAGATCAGCAGTTCTTC.

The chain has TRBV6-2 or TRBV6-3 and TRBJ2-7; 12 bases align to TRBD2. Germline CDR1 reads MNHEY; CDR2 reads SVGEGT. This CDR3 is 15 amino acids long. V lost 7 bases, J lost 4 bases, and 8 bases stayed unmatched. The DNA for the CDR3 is TGTGCCAGCAACCCGACTAGCGGGGGCGGATACGAGCAGTACTTC. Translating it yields CASNPTSGGGYEQYF.

The CDR3 loop is CASSSRTGENEQYF. CDR3 in DNA: TGCGCCAGCAGCTCAAGAACAGGGGAGAACGAGCAGTACTTC. The chain combines TRBV5-1 with TRBJ2-7, with 7 bases identical to TRBD1. The V segment lost 3 bases and the J segment 5 bases; nucleotides outside the gene matches: 8. The CDR3 loop spans 14 amino acids. Germline CDR1 is SGHRS and CDR2 is YFSETQ. The variable domain in full, completed from reference TRBV5-1 and TRBJ2-7, reads KAGVTQTPRYLIKTRGQQVTLSCSPISGHRSVSWYQQTPGQGLQFLFEYFSETQRNKGNFPGRFSGRQFSNSRSEMNVSTLELGDSALYLCASSSRTGENEQYFGPGTRLTVT.

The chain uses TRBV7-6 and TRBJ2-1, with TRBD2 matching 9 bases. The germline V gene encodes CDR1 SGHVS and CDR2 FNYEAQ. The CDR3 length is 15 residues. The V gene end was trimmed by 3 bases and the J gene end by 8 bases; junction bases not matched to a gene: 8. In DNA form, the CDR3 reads TGTGCCAGCAGCTTTGGTAGCGGGAGTGGGTATGAGCAGTTCTTC. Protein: CASSFGSGSGYEQFF.

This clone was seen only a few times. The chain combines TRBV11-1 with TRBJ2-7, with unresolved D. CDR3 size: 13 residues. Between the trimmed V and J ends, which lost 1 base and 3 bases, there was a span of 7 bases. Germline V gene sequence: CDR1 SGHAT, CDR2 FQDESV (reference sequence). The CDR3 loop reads CASSLGSGYEQYF. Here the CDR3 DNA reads TGTGCCAGCAGCTTAGGATCCGGCTACGAGCAGTACTTC.

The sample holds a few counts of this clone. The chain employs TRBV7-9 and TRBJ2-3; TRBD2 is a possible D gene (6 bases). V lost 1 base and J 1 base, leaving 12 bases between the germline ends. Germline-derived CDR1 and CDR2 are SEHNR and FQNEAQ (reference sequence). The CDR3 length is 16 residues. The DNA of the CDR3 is TGTGCCAGCAGCTTAGGATCTGGAGGGGGCACAGATACGCAGTATTTT. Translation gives CASSLGSGGGTDTQYF. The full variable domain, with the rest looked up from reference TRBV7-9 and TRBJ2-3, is DTGVSQNPRHKITKRGQNVTFRCDPISEHNRLYWYRQTLGQGPEFLTYFQNEAQLEKSRLLSDRFSAERPKGSFSTLEIQRTEQGDSAMYLCASSLGSGGGTDTQYFGPGTRLTVL.

CDR3 amino acids: CASSYLRTLQEAQYF. CDR3 nucleotide sequence: TGTGCCAGCAGTTATCTCCGGACTCTGCAGGAGGCCCAGTACTTC. The rearrangement uses TRBV6-2 or TRBV6-3 and TRBJ2-5; D is possibly TRBD2 (5 bases). Germline loops: CDR1 MNHEY, CDR2 SVGEGT. This CDR3 has 15 amino acids. Trimming left V 3 bases short and J 9 bases short, with 20 bases between.

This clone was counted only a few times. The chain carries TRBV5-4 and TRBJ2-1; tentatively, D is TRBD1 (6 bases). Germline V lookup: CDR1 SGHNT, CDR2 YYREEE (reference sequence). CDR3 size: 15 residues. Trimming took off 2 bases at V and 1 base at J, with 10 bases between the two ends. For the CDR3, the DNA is TGTGCCAGCAGCTTCCCCGGGACATCCTACAATGAGCAGTTCTTC. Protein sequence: CASSFPGTSYNEQFF.

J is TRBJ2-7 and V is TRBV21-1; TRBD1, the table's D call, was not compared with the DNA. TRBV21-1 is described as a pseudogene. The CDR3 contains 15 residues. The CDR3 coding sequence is TGTGCCAGCAGCATCCTCCGGGACAGGGGGTTCGAGCAGTACTTC. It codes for CASSILRDRGFEQYF.

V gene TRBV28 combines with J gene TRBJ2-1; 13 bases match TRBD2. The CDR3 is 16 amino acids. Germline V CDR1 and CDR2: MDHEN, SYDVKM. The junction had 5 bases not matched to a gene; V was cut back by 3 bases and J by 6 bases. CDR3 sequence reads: CASSFNGLAGVNEQFF. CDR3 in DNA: TGTGCCAGCAGTTTCAACGGACTAGCGGGAGTCAATGAGCAGTTCTTC.

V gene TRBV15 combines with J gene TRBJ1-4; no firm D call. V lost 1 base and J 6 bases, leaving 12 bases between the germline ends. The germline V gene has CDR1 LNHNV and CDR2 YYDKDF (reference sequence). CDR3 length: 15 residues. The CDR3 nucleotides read TGTGCCACCAGCAGAGGGAGTTTCCAGTATGAAAAACTGTTTTTT. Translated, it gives CATSRGSFQYEKLFF.

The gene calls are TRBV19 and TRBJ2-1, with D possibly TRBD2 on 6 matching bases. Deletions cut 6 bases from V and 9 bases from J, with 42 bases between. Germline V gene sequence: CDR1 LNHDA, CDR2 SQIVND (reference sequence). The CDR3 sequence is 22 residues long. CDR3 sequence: CASSSPAGRKGISGPTTSEQFF. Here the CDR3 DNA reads TGTGCCAGTAGCTCCCCCGCGGGGAGAAAAGGGATAAGCGGACCGACGACGAGTGAGCAGTTCTTC. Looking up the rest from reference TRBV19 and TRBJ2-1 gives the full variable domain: DGGITQSPKYLFRKEGQNVTLSCEQNLNHDAMYWYRQDPGQGLRLIYYSQIVNDFQKGDIAEGYSVSREKKESFPLTVTSAQKNPTAFYLCASSSPAGRKGISGPTTSEQFFGPGTRLTVL.

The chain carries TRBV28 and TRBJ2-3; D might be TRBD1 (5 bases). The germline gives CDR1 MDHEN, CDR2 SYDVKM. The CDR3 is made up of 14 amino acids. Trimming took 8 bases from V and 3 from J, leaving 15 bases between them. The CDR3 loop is CASGETDKTDTQYF. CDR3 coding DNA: TGTGCCAGCGGTGAGACAGATAAAACAGATACGCAGTATTTT.

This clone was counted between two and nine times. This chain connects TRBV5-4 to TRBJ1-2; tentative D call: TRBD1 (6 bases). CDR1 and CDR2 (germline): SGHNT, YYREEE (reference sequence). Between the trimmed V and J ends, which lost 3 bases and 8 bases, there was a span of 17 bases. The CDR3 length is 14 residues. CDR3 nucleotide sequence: TGTGCCAGCAGCTCTCCGGGACGGGGGGCGGGCTACACCTTC. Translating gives CASSSPGRGAGYTF.

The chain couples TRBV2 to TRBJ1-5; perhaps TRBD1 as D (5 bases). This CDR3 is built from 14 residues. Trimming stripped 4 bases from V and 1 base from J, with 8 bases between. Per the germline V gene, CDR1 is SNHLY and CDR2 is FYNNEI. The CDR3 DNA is TGTGCCAGCAGTGGACAGTCAAGCAATCAGCCCCAGCATTTT. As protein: CASSGQSSNQPQHF.

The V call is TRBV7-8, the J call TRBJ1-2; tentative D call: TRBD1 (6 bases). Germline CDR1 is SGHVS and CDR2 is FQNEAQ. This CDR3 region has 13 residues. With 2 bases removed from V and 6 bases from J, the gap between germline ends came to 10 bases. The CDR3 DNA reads TGTGCCAGCAGCTTACAAGCAGGGGATGGCTACACCTTC. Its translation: CASSLQAGDGYTF.

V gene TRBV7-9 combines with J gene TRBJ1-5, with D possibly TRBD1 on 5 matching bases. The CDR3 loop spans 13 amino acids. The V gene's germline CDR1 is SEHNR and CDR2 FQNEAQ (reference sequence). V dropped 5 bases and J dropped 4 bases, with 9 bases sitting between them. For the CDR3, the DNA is TGTGCCAGCAGCACGCAGGGTAATCAGCCCCAGCATTTT. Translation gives CASSTQGNQPQHF. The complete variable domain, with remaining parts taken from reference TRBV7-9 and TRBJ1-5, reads DTGVSQNPRHKITKRGQNVTFRCDPISEHNRLYWYRQTLGQGPEFLTYFQNEAQLEKSRLLSDRFSAERPKGSFSTLEIQRTEQGDSAMYLCASSTQGNQPQHFGDGTRLSIL.

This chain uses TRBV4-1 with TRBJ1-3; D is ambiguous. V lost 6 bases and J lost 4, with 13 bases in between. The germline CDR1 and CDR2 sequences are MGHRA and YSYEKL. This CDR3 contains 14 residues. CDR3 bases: TGCGCCAGCAGTCCCTCAGTCCTGGGAAACACCATATATTTT. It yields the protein CASSPSVLGNTIYF.

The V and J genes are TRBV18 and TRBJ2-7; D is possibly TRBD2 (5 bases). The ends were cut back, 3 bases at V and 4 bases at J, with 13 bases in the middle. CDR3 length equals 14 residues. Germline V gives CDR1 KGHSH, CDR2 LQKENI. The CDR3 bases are TGTGCCAGCTCACCGGGAGTTGGAAATTACGAGCAGTACTTC. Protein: CASSPGVGNYEQYF. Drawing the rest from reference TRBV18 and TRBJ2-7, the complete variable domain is NAGVMQNPRHLVRRRGQEARLRCSPMKGHSHVYWYRQLPEEGLKFMVYLQKENIIDESGMPKERFSAEFPKEGPSILRIQQVVRGDSAAYFCASSPGVGNYEQYFGPGTRLTVT.

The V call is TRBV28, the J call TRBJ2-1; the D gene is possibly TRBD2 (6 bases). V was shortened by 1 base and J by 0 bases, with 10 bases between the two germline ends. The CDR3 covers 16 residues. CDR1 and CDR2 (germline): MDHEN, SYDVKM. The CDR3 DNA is TGTGCCAGCAGTTTATATACTAGCTCCTCCTACAATGAGCAGTTCTTC. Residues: CASSLYTSSSYNEQFF.

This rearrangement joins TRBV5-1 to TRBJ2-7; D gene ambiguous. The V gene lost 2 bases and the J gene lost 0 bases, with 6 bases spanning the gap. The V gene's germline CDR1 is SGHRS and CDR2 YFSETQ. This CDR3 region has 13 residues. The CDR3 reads CASSFDISYEQYF. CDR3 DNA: TGCGCCAGCAGCTTTGACATCTCCTACGAGCAGTACTTC.

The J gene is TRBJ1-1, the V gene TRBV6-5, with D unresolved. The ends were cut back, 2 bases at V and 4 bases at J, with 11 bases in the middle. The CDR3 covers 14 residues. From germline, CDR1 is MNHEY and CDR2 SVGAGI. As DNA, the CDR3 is TGTGCCAGCAGTTACGGAGGGCCCCTCACTGAAGCTTTCTTT. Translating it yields CASSYGGPLTEAFF.